What follows is one T cell receptor beta chain and its context. Negative magnetic isolation gave CD8+ and CD4+ cells; FACS enriched CD8+ TEMRA. This sample stems from a study of CD8 T cells in Susac syndrome. The RNA, about 0.5 to 1 ug, was put through reverse transcription using random hexamers. In TCRdb, the immunoSEQ multiplex PCR reads were re-called with MiXCR into one record per CDR3 protein. The table has 110,000 to 150,000 distinct CDR3 sequences, approximately 94% seen once. Between the trimmed V and J ends, which lost 6 bases and 4 bases, there was a span of 15 bases. Germline-derived CDR1 and CDR2 are DFQATT and SNEGSKA (reference sequence). The CDR3 contains 13 residues.

The rearrangement links TRBV20-1 to TRBJ1-1, with D possibly matching TRBD1 (5 bases). The sample comprised CD4+ T cells from PBMCs. The receptor comes from a human donor with Susac syndrome. CDR3 sequence (DNA): TGCAGTGCGGGGGGGGACGGGGTCACTGAAGCTTTCTTT. This translates into CSAGGDGVTEAFF.